This T cell receptor (beta chain) was obtained from a study of molecular identifiers for immune sequencing clone quantification. Notes on the study in general: Identical TCR molecules that share a barcode could lead to an underestimation of highly expanded clone sizes.

Trimming pared 5 bases from V and 2 bases from J, leaving 17 bases between. The V gene's germline CDR1 is DFQATT and CDR2 SNEGSKA (reference sequence). The CDR3 is made up of 15 amino acids. Naive CD8 T cells were FACS-sorted by CD8+CD4-CCR7+CD45RA+ markers. TCRdb fed the PCR reads into MiXCR, producing one record per CDR3 protein. The sample has 550,000 to 750,000 distinct CDR3 sequences; about 20% are singletons. This clonotype was detected many times. The antigen remains undetermined. The material sequenced was naive CD8+ T cells from blood, with Jurkat cell RNA spiked in. The subset denotes: FACS-sorted CD8+CD4-CCR7+CD45RA+ naive T cells. The sequence was collected from a human donor in good health. Some libraries in this study had Jurkat cell RNA spiked in. The chain recombines TRBV20-1 with TRBJ2-3; D may be TRBD2 (6 bases). CDR3 sequence reads: CSAVSASDVTDTQYF. The CDR3 DNA is TGCAGTGCTGTTTCAGCTAGCGACGTCACAGATACGCAGTATTTT.